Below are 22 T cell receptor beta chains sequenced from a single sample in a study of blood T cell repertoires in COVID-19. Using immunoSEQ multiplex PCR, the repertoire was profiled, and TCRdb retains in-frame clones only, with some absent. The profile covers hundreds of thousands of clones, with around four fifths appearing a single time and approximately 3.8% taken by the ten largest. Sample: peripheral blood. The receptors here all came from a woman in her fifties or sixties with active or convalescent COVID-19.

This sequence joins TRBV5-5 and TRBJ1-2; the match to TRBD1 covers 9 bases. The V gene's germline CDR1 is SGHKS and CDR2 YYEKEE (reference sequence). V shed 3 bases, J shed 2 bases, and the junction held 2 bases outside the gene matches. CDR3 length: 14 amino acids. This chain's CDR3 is CASSSGTGNYGYTF. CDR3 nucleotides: TGTGCCAGCAGCTCCGGGACAGGGAACTATGGCTACACCTTC.

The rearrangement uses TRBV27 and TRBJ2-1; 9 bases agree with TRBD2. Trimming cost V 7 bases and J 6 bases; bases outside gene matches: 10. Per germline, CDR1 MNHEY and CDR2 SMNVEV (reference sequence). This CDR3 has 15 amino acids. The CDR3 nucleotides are TGTGCCAGCACCCAGGGAACTAGCGGGTCCAATGAGCAGTTCTTC. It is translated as CASTQGTSGSNEQFF.

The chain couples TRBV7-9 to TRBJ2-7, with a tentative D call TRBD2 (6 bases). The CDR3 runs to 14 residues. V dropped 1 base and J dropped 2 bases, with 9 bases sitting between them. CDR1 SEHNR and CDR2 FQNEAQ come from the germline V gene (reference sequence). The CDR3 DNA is TGTGCCAGCAGCTTAGATGCGGGGCCCTACGAGCAGTACTTC. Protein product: CASSLDAGPYEQYF.

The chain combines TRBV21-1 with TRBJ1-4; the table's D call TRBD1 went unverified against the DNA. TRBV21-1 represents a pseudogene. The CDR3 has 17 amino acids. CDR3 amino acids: CASSRGQPIARNEKLFF. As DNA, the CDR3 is TGTGCCAGCAGCCGCGGACAGCCGATTGCCCGTAATGAAAAACTGTTTTTT.

The CDR3 is CASSLPRAQGDEQFF. The CDR3 DNA is TGTGCCAGCAGCTTACCCAGGGCCCAGGGCGATGAGCAGTTCTTC. The chain links TRBV5-8 to TRBJ2-1, with D perhaps TRBD1 (5 bases). The length of the CDR3 is 15 residues. Trimming stripped 2 bases from V and 8 bases from J, with 17 bases between. CDR1 and CDR2 from the germline V gene are SGHTS and YDEGEE.

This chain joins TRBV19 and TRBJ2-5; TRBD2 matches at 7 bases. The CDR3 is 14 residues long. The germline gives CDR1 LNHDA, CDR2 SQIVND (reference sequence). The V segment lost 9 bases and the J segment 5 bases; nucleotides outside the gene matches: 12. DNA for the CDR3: TGTGCCAGGGAGCGGGATACGCCGAAGGAGACCCAGTACTTC. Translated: CARERDTPKETQYF. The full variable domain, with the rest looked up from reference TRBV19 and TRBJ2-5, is DGGITQSPKYLFRKEGQNVTLSCEQNLNHDAMYWYRQDPGQGLRLIYYSQIVNDFQKGDIAEGYSVSREKKESFPLTVTSAQKNPTAFYLCARERDTPKETQYFGPGTRLLVL.

In DNA form, the CDR3 reads TGTGCCAGCAGCCTCGAGGGCCAAGGAGGCGAGCAGTACTTC. It codes for CASSLEGQGGEQYF. V usage is TRBV7-9 and J usage is TRBJ2-7; D perhaps matches TRBD2 (5 bases). Deletions cut 5 bases from V and 6 bases from J, with 17 bases between. CDR3 length: 14 residues. Germline-derived CDR1 and CDR2 are SEHNR and FQNEAQ (reference sequence).

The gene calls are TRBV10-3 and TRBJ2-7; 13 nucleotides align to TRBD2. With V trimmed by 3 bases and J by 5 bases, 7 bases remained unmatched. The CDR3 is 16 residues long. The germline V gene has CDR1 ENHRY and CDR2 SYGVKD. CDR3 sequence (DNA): TGTGCCATCAGTGAACCGACTAGCGGGAGGATCCACGAGCAGTACTTC. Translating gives CAISEPTSGRIHEQYF.

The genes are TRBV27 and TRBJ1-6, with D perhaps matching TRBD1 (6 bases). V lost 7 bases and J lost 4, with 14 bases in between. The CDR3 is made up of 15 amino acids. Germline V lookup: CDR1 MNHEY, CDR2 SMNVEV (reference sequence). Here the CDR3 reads CASTTGLSYNSPLHF. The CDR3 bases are TGTGCCAGCACCACAGGGCTTAGTTATAATTCACCCCTCCACTTT.

The DNA for the CDR3 is TGTGCCAGCAGTTTTGGGGTCGGTGGATCGGGAGGACGGCAGATGAACACTGAAGCTTTCTTT. Translating gives CASSFGVGGSGGRQMNTEAFF. This chain joins TRBV28 and TRBJ1-1, with D unresolved. V lost 3 bases and J 0 bases, leaving 29 bases between the germline ends. Germline V gene sequence: CDR1 MDHEN, CDR2 SYDVKM. This CDR3 has 21 amino acids. Full variable domain (rest looked up from reference TRBV28 and TRBJ1-1): DVKVTQSSRYLVKRTGEKVFLECVQDMDHENMFWYRQDPGLGLRLIYFSYDVKMKEKGDIPEGYSVSREKKERFSLILESASTNQTSMYLCASSFGVGGSGGRQMNTEAFFGQGTRLTVV.

The CDR3 reads CASSLYTGPLQETQYF. The DNA for the CDR3 is TGTGCCAGCAGTTTATACACAGGGCCCCTTCAAGAGACCCAGTACTTC. V usage is TRBV28 and J usage is TRBJ2-5; TRBD1 is a possible D gene (6 bases). CDR1 is MDHEN, CDR2 SYDVKM, per germline. The V end was cut by 1 base, the J end by 2 bases, with 14 bases between. The CDR3 runs to 16 residues.

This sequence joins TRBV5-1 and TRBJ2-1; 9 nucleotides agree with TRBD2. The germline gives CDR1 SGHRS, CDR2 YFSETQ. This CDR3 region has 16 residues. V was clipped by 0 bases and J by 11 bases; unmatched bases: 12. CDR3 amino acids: CASSLVGAGGLNKQFF. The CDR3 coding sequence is TGCGCCAGCAGCTTGGTGGGGGCGGGAGGGCTTAATAAGCAGTTCTTC.

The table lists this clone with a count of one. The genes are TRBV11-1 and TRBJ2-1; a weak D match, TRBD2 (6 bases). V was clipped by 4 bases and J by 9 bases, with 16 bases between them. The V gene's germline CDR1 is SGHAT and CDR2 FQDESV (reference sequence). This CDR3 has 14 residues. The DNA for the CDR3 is TGTGCCAGCAGCTCCCTCGGGGGTCTGGGTGAGCAGTTCTTC. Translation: CASSSLGGLGEQFF.

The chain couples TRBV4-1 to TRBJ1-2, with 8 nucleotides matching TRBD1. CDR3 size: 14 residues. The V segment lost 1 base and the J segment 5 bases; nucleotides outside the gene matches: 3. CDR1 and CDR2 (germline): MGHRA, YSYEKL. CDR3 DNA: TGCGCCAGCAGCCAAGCACAGGGGGAGTATGGCTACACCTTC. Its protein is CASSQAQGEYGYTF.

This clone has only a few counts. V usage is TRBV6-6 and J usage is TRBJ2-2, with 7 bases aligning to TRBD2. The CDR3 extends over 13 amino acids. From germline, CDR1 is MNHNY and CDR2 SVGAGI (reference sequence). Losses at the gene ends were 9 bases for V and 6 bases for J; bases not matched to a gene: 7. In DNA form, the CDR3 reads TGTGCCAGTGGGAAAGCGGGGTCCGGGGAGCTGTTTTTT. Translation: CASGKAGSGELFF.

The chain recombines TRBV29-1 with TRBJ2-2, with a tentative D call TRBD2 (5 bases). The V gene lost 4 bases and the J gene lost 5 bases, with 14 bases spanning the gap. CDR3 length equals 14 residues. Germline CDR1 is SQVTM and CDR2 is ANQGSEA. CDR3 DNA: TGCAGCGTTGGGACTCCTCTCGGGACCGGGGAGCTGTTTTTT. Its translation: CSVGTPLGTGELFF.

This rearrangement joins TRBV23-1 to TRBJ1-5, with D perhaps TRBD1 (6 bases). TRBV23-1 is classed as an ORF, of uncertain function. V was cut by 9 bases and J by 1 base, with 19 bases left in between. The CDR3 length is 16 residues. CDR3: CASPQQGLMSNQPQHF. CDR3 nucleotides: TGCGCCAGTCCCCAACAGGGTTTAATGAGCAATCAGCCCCAGCATTTT.

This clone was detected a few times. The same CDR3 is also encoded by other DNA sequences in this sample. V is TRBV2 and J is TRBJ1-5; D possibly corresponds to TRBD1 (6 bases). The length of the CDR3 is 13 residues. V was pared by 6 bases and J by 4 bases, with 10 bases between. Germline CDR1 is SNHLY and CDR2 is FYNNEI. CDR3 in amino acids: CASSEQGNQPQHF. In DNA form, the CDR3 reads TGTGCCAGCAGCGAACAGGGAAATCAGCCCCAGCATTTT.

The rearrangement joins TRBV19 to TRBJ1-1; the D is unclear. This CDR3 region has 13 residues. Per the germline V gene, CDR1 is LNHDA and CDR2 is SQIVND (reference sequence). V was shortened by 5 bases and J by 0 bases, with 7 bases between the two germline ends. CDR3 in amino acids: CASSDGVNTEAFF. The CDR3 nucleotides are TGTGCCAGTAGTGACGGAGTGAACACTGAAGCTTTCTTT.

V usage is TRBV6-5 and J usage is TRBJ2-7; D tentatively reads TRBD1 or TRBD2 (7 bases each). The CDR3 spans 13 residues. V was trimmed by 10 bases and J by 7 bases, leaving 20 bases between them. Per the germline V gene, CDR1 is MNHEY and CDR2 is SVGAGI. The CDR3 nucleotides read TGTGCCACCAGGGGGGAGGGGGTGAGAGAGCAGTACTTC. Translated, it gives CATRGEGVREQYF.

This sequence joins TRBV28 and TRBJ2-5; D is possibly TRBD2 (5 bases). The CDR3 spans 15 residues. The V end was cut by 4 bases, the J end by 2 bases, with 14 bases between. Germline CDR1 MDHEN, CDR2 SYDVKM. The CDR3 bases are TGTGCCAGCAGTTCTCGAAGCGGACGACAAGAGACCCAGTACTTC. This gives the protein CASSSRSGRQETQYF.

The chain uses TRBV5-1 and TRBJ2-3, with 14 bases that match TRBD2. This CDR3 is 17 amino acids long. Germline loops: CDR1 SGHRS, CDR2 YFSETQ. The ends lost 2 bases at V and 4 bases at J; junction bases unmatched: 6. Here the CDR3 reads CASSLAGLAGEADTQYF. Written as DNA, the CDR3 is TGCGCCAGCAGCTTAGCGGGACTAGCGGGAGAAGCAGATACGCAGTATTTT.